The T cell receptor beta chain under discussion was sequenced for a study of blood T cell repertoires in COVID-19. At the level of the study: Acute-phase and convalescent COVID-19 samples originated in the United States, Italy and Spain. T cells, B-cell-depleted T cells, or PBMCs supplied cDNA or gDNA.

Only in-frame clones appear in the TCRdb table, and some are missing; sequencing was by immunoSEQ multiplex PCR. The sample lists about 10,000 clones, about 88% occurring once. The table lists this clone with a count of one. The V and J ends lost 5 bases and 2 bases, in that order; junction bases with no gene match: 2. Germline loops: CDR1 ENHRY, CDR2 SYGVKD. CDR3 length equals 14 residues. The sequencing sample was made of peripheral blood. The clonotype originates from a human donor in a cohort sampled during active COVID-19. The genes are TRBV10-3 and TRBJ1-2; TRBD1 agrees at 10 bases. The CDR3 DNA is TGTGCCATCAGTCCGGGACAGGGGAACTATGGCTACACCTTC. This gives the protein CAISPGQGNYGYTF.